This entry features one T cell receptor (beta chain) sequence. Trimming removed 1 base at V and 0 bases at J, with 9 bases between. This CDR3 contains 15 residues. Germline CDR1 SEHNR, CDR2 FQNEAQ (reference sequence). Original processing notes: Estimated nucleated cell counts came from reference gene primer amplification. The repertoire was sequenced with immunoSEQ multiplex PCR; TCRdb's copy has only in-frame clones and lacks some. D and trimming come from the DNA, and the V and J calls and clone size come from that table. The table shows 250,000 to 350,000 clones, with around 82% occurring only once. This entry belongs to a study of blood T cell repertoires in COVID-19.

V usage is TRBV7-9 and J usage is TRBJ1-2; no firm D call. The sequenced material came from peripheral blood. The TCR comes from a human donor with COVID-19, enrolled during active disease. The donor label of this sample is uncertain. CDR3 residues: CASSLGDTANYGYTF. The CDR3, as DNA: TGTGCCAGCAGCTTAGGAGACACGGCTAACTATGGCTACACCTTC.